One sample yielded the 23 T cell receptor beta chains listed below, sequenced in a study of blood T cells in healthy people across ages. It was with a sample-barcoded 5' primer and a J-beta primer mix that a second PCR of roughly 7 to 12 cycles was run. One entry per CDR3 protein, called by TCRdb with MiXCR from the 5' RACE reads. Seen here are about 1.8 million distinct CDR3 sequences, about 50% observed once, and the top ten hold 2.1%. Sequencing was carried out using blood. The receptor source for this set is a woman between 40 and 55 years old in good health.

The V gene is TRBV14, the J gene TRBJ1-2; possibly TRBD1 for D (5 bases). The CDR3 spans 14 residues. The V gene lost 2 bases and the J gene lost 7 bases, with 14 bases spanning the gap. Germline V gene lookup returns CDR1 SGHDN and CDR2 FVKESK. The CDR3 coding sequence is TGTGCCAGCAGCCAATTCTCAGGGCATCGTGGCTACACCTTC. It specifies CASSQFSGHRGYTF.

The CDR3: CSASQLQGGTEAFF. CDR3 bases: TGCAGTGCTAGCCAACTACAGGGAGGAACTGAAGCTTTCTTT. The chain combines TRBV20-1 with TRBJ1-1, with a possible D match to TRBD1 (6 bases). The CDR3 runs 14 residues. CDR1 is DFQATT and CDR2 is SNEGSKA in the germline V gene (reference sequence). Trimming removed 3 bases at V and 5 bases at J, with 16 bases between.

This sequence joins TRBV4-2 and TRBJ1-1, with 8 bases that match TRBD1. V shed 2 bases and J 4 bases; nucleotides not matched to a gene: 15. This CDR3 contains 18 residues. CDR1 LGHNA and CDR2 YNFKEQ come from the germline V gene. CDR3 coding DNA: TGTGCCAGCAGCCAAACAGAATTGGCAGGGGGCGGTGGCACTGAAGCTTTCTTT. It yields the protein CASSQTELAGGGGTEAFF.

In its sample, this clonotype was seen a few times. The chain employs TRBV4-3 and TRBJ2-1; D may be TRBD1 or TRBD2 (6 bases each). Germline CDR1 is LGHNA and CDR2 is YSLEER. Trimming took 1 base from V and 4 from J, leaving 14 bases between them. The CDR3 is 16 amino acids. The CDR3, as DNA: TGCGCCAGCAGCCAAGTAAGGGGGGCCATTTACAATGAGCAGTTCTTC. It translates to CASSQVRGAIYNEQFF.

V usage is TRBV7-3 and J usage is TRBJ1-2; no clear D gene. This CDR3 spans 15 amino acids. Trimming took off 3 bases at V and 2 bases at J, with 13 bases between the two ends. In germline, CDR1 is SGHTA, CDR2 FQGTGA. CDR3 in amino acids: CASSFKGGINYGYTF. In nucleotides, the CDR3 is TGTGCCAGCAGCTTTAAAGGAGGCATAAACTATGGCTACACCTTC. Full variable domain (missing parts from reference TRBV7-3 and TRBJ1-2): GAGVSQTPSNKVTEKGKYVELRCDPISGHTALYWYRQSLGQGPEFLIYFQGTGAADDSGLPNDRFFAVRPEGSVSTLKIQRTERGDSAVYLCASSFKGGINYGYTFGSGTRLTVV.

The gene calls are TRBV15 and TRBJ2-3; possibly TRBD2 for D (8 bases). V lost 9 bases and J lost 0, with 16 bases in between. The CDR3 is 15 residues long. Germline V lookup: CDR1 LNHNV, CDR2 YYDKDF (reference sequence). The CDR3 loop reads CATSGTAASTDTQYF. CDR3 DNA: TGTGCCACTAGCGGGACAGCAGCTAGCACAGATACGCAGTATTTT.

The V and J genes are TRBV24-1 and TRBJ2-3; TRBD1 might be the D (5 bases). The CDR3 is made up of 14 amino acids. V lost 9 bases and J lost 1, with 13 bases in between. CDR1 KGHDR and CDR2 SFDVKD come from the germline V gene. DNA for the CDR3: TGTGCCACCGCGGCCGGACAAGGCACAGATACGCAGTATTTT. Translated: CATAAGQGTDTQYF.

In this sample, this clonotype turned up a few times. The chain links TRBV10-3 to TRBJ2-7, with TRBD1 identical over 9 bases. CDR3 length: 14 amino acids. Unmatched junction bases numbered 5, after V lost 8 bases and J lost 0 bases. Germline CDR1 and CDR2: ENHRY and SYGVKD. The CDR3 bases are TGTGCCATCCAACCGGGACAGGGCTCCTACGAGCAGTACTTC. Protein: CAIQPGQGSYEQYF.

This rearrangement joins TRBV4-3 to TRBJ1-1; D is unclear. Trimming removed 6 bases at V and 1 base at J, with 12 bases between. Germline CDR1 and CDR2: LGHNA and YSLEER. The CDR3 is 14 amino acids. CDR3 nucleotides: TGCGCCAGCAGGACCAACAGCCCGAACACTGAAGCTTTCTTT. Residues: CASRTNSPNTEAFF.

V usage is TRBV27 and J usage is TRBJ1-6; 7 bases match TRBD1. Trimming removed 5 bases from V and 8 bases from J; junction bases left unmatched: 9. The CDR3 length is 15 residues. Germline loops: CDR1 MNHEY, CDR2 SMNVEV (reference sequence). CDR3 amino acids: CASSAETGRHSPLHF. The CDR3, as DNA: TGTGCCAGCAGTGCGGAGACAGGGCGGCATTCACCCCTCCACTTT.

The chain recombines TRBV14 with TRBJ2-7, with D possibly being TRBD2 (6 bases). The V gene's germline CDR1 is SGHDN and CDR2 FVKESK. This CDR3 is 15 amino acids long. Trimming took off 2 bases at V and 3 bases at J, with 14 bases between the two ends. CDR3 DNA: TGTGCCAGCAGCCAACCGGGACTTGGAGACTACGAGCAGTACTTC. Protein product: CASSQPGLGDYEQYF. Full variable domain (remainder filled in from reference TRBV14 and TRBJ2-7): EAGVTQFPSHSVIEKGQTVTLRCDPISGHDNLYWYRRVMGKEIKFLLHFVKESKQDESGMPNNRFLAERTGGTYSTLKVQPAELEDSGVYFCASSQPGLGDYEQYFGPGTRLTVT.

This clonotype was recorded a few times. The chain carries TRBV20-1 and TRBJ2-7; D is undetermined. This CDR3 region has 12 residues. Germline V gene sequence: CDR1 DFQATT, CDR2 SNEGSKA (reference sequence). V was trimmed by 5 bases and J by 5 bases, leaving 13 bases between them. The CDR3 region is CSAREDGNEQYF. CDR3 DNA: TGCAGTGCTCGTGAGGACGGAAACGAGCAGTACTTC.

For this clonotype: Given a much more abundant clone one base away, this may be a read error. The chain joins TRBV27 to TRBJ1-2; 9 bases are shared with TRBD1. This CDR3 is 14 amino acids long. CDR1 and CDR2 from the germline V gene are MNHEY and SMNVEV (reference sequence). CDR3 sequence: CASSSGTGNYGHTF. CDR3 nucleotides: TGTGCCAGCAGTTCCGGGACAGGGAACTATGGCCACACCTTC.

CDR3 protein: CASSYKRGPDTQYF. The CDR3 DNA is TGTGCCAGCAGTTACAAGCGGGGGCCAGATACGCAGTATTTT. V and J are TRBV12-3 or TRBV12-4 and TRBJ2-3; TRBD2 matches 8 bases. V lost 4 bases, J lost 4 bases, and 4 bases stayed unmatched. The CDR3 has 14 residues.

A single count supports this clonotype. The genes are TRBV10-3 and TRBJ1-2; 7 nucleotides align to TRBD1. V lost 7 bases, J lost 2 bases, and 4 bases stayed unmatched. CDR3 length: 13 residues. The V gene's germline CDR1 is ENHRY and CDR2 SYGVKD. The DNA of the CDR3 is TGTGCCATCACCCAGGGGGAGAACTATGGCTACACCTTC. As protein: CAITQGENYGYTF.

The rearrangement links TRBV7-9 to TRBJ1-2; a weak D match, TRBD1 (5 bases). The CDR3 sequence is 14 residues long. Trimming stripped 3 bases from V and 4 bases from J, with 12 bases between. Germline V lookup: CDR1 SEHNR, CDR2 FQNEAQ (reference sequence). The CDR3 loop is CASSLIGAGYGYTF. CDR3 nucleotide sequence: TGTGCCAGCAGCTTGATAGGGGCGGGCTATGGCTACACCTTC.

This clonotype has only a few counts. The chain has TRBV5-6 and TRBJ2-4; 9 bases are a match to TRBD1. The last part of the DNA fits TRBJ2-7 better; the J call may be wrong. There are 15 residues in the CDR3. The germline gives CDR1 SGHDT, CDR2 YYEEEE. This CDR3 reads CASSLATGGWNEQYF. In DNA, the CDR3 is TGTGCCAGCAGCTTGGCCACAGGGGGCTGGAACGAGCAGTACTTC.

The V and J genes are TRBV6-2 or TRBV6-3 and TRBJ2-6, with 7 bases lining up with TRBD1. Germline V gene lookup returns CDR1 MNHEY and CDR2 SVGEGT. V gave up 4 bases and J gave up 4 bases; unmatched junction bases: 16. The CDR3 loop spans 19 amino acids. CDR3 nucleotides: TGTGCCAGCAGTTTGACCGGACAGGTCTCTCGAGCCGGGGCCAACGTCCTGACTTTC. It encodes CASSLTGQVSRAGANVLTF.

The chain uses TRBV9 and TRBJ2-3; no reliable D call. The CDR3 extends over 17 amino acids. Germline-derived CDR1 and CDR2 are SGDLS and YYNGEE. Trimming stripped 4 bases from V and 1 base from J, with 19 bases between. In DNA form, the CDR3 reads TGTGCCAGCAGCCCGAGGCGCGTTCTAGTAGGCACAGATACGCAGTATTTT. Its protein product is CASSPRRVLVGTDTQYF.

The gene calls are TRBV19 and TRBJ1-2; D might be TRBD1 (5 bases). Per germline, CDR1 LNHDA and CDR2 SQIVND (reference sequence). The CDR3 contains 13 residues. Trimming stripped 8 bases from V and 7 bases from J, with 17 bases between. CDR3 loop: CASSLGGSGGYTF. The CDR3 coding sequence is TGTGCCAGTTCCCTGGGGGGTTCCGGTGGCTACACCTTC.

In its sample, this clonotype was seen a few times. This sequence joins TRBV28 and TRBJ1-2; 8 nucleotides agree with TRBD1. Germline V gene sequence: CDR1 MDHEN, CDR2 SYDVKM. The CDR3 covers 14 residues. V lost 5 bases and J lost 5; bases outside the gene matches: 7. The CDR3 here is CASSPQGARYGYTF. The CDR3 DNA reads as TGTGCCAGCAGTCCCCAGGGGGCGCGGTATGGCTACACCTTC.

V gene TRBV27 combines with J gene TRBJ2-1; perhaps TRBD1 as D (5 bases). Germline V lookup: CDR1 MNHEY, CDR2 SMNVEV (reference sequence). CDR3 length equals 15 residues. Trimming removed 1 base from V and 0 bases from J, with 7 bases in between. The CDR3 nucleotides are TGTGCCAGCAGTTTATGGGGCGACTCCTACAATGAGCAGTTCTTC. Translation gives CASSLWGDSYNEQFF.

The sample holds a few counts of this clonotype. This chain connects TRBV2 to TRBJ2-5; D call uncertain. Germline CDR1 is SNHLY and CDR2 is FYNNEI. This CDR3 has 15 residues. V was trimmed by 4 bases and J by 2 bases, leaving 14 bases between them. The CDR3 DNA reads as TGTGCCAGCAGTGTAGATAAAATTGGGCAAGAGACCCAGTACTTC. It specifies CASSVDKIGQETQYF.